A single sample is the source of the 6 T cell receptor beta chains below, sequenced in a study of CD8 T cells in ankylosing spondylitis. Study-wide points: Characteristic of ankylosing spondylitis blood, it appeared, was a TCR beta motif comprising roughly 8 highly homologous variants.

Antigens of these TCRs are unknown. TCRdb redid the calling of the 5' RACE reads with MiXCR, one entry per CDR3 protein. This repertoire shows over 700,000 distinct CDR3 sequences, under 20% found once; its top ten account for roughly a fifth. The specimen sequenced was blood, either unsorted or a sorted T cell fraction (not recorded which). These receptors all stem from a male donor with ankylosing spondylitis.

This clonotype occurred a few times. The rearrangement uses TRBV6-2 or TRBV6-3 and TRBJ2-7, with 10 bases fitting TRBD2. Germline V lookup: CDR1 MNHEY, CDR2 SVGEGT. V trimming: 6 bases; J trimming: 1 base; junction bases outside the gene matches: 12. The CDR3 consists of 17 residues. The CDR3 region is CASSAGLAAGVSYEQYF. The CDR3 DNA follows: TGTGCCAGCAGCGCCGGACTAGCGGCGGGCGTTTCCTACGAGCAGTACTTC.

The chain uses TRBV29-1 and TRBJ2-5, with D perhaps TRBD1 (5 bases). This CDR3 has 16 residues. V dropped 4 bases and J dropped 2 bases, with 20 bases sitting between them. Germline V lookup: CDR1 SQVTM, CDR2 ANQGSEA. The CDR3 loop is CSVGIDSLGSQETQYF. The CDR3 bases are TGCAGCGTTGGGATAGACAGTCTCGGTTCACAAGAGACCCAGTACTTC.

This clonotype was seen a few times. This sequence joins TRBV16 and TRBJ1-2, with 7 positions matching TRBD1. The trim removed 3 bases at V and 5 bases at J, leaving 6 bases unmatched. The length of the CDR3 is 14 residues. CDR1 and CDR2 from the germline V gene are KGHSY and FQNENV. In DNA form, the CDR3 reads TGTGCCAGCAGCCATGGGACAGAGAGATATGGCTACACCTTC. It is translated as CASSHGTERYGYTF. Filled out from reference TRBV16 and TRBJ1-2, the complete variable domain reads GEEVAQTPKHLVRGEGQKAKLYCAPIKGHSYVFWYQQVLKNEFKFLISFQNENVFDETGMPKERFSAKCLPNSPCSLEIQATKLEDSAVYFCASSHGTERYGYTFGSGTRLTVV.

The chain employs TRBV27 and TRBJ1-1, with TRBD1 matching over 7 bases. Unmatched junction bases numbered 6, after V lost 5 bases and J lost 6 bases. The CDR3 contains 13 residues. Germline V lookup: CDR1 MNHEY, CDR2 SMNVEV (reference sequence). The CDR3 DNA is TGTGCCAGCAGTCTCGACAGGGTGGCTGAAGCTTTCTTT. Its translation: CASSLDRVAEAFF.

The gene calls are TRBV11-2 and TRBJ2-5; D tentatively reads TRBD1 or TRBD2 (5 bases each). Per germline, CDR1 SGHAT and CDR2 FQNNGV. CDR3 length equals 16 residues. V dropped 3 bases and J dropped 3 bases, with 17 bases sitting between them. The CDR3: CASSFPQGEGEETQYF. CDR3 sequence (DNA): TGTGCCAGCAGCTTCCCTCAGGGAGAAGGAGAAGAGACCCAGTACTTC.

The chain couples TRBV20-1 to TRBJ2-5; D is unclear. This CDR3 contains 14 residues. The V gene lost 0 bases and the J gene lost 2 bases, with 10 bases spanning the gap. Germline CDR1 reads DFQATT; CDR2 reads SNEGSKA (reference sequence). Written as DNA, the CDR3 is TGCAGTGCTAGAGATCCAAGCGCACAAGAGACCCAGTACTTC. Protein: CSARDPSAQETQYF.